The present T cell receptor beta chain was sequenced within a study of metastatic and nonmetastatic thyroid tumors. Overall study context: Thyroid patients, malignant and benign, had repertoires compared across blood and tumor or nodule tissue. Study-wide points: Within blood and tumor, benign nodules reportedly had significantly lower TCR beta diversity than malignant thyroid tumors did.

This clone was seen at least ten times. Its antigen is currently unknown. How the authors handled the data: CDR3 differences across clinicopathological groups were used to build a distant-metastasis classifier for papillary thyroid cancer. TCRdb recomputed clones from the PCR reads via MiXCR. TCRdb, rather than the study authors, made the V and J calls. The sample lists about 28,000 clones; under 25% were seen once. The CDR3 sequence is 14 residues long. The V end lost 6 bases, the J end lost 0 bases, and 8 bases lay between the germline ends. Per germline, CDR1 MNHEY and CDR2 SMNVEV (reference sequence). Thyroid surgery was performed in patients who had received no treatment beforehand.

V gene TRBV27 combines with J gene TRBJ2-2; D remains unclear. This TCR came from a female donor with papillary thyroid cancer or a benign thyroid nodule (not recorded which). Some clones in this sample may be carry-over from other donors' samples. Sequences were obtained from blood. The CDR3 here is CASSHASNTGELFF. The CDR3 DNA is TGTGCCAGCAGCCACGCGTCGAACACCGGGGAGCTGTTTTTT.